One sample yielded the 3 T cell receptor beta chains listed below, sequenced in a study of T cells in Graves' hyperthyroidism and ophthalmopathy. The TCR beta CDR3 regions underwent amplification using RNA transcripts as the source. HTBI primers were employed in a first-round RT-PCR of the TCR CDR3. MiXCR, run by TCRdb on the multiplex PCR reads, gives a single entry per CDR3 protein. The sample has over 700,000 distinct CDR3 sequences; 15% to 20% are singletons. The sequencing input was blood. All receptors derive from a woman aged 45-65 years with Graves' hyperthyroidism that later progressed to Graves' ophthalmopathy.

The J gene is TRBJ1-4, the V gene TRBV7-9; D is ambiguous. The CDR3 contains 12 residues. V was clipped by 5 bases and J by 8 bases, with 9 bases between them. Germline V lookup: CDR1 SEHNR, CDR2 FQNEAQ (reference sequence). CDR3 sequence: CASSPEEEKLFF. In DNA form, the CDR3 reads TGTGCCAGCAGCCCGGAGGAAGAAAAACTGTTTTTT.

This clonotype was seen at least ten times. CDR3 loop: CASRGPGVYGYTF. CDR3 sequence (DNA): TGTGCCAGCAGGGGGCCAGGGGTCTATGGCTACACCTTC. V and J are TRBV6-1 and TRBJ1-2; perhaps TRBD1 as D (6 bases). Germline CDR1 MNHNS, CDR2 SASEGT. V gave up 6 bases and J gave up 4 bases, with 12 bases separating them. The CDR3 covers 13 residues.

This chain connects TRBV29-1 to TRBJ2-2; 9 bases agree with TRBD2. Trimming removed 7 bases from V and 0 bases from J; junction bases left unmatched: 12. In germline, CDR1 is SQVTM, CDR2 ANQGSEA. The CDR3 totals 17 residues. CDR3 in DNA: TGCAGCGCCACGGGACTAGCCGATAGTCCGAACACCGGGGAGCTGTTTTTT. Protein product: CSATGLADSPNTGELFF.